These T cell receptor beta chains were read from a single sample in a study of tumor-infiltrating lymphocytes in primary liver carcinoma. TCRdb processed the multiplex PCR reads anew with MiXCR; each CDR3 protein has one entry. There are almost 200,000 distinct CDR3 sequences in the sample; 65% occur only once, and 6% to 8.5% lies in the top ten. The sample comprised peripheral blood. The source of these receptors is an older woman with primary liver carcinoma and hepatitis B virus infection. Both conserved end residues are part of each CDR3. D genes are given only for firm matches. The size of a clone is reported for some rows only, either as once, few or many, or as a class for expanded clones.

size | D | J | V | CDR3 | DNA
- | - | TRBJ2-3 | TRBV14 | CASSPYGQPRADTQYF | TGTGCCAGCAGCCCCTATGGCCAACCTAGGGCAGATACGCAGTATTTT
- | TRBD2 | TRBJ2-3 | TRBV11-2 | CASGTRTSRRQNTQYF | TGTGCCAGCGGCACACGGACTAGCAGGAGACAAAATACGCAGTATTTT
many | - | TRBJ1-1 | TRBV7-3 | CASSPGPTNTEAFF | TGTGCCAGCAGTCCTGGCCCAACCAACACTGAAGCTTTCTTT
- | - | TRBJ2-1 | TRBV9 | CASSVAHKDNEQFF | TGTGCCAGCAGCGTAGCCCATAAGGACAATGAGCAGTTCTTC
once | - | TRBJ1-2 | TRBV29-1 | CSVRSGGSYGCTF | -
many | TRBD2 | TRBJ2-2 | TRBV12-3/TRBV12-4 | CASSPIAGAAGELFF | TGTGCCAGCAGTCCAATAGCGGGAGCTGCTGGGGAGCTGTTTTTT
- | - | TRBJ2-1 | TRBV6-2/TRBV6-3 | CAGRRTVKYNEQFF | TGTGCCGGCAGGCGGACAGTTAAATACAATGAGCAGTTCTTC
- | TRBD2 | TRBJ2-1 | TRBV12-3/TRBV12-4 | CDSSAGTSGTSYNEQFF | TGTGACAGCAGTGCCGGGACTAGCGGAACCTCCTACAATGAGCAGTTCTTC
- | TRBD1 | TRBJ2-1 | TRBV6-6 | CASSDRDRGYNEQFF | TGTGCCAGCAGCGACAGGGACAGAGGCTACAACGAGCAGTTCTTC
- | TRBD1 | TRBJ1-6 | TRBV4-2 | CASSDRGSDRNSPLRF | TGTGCCAGCAGCGACAGGGGGTCTGACAGGAATTCACCCCTCCGCTTT
many | - | TRBJ2-3 | TRBV4-2 | CASSQEGVARKDTQYF | TGTGCCAGCAGCCAAGAAGGTGTGGCTAGAAAGGATACGCAGTATTTT
- | - | TRBJ2-4 | TRBV18 | CASSPPGVRGYSLKNIQYF | TGTGCCAGCTCACCACCAGGAGTCAGGGGTTATAGCCTCAAAAACATTCAGTACTTT
many | TRBD1 | TRBJ1-6 | TRBV6-1 | CASRGQGATNSPLHF | TGTGCCAGCAGAGGACAGGGAGCTACTAATTCACCCCTCCACTTT
many | - | TRBJ1-3 | TRBV12-3/TRBV12-4 | CASSRQVSGNTIYF | TGTGCCAGCAGTAGACAGGTCTCTGGAAACACCATATATTTT
- | - | TRBJ1-3 | TRBV11-2 | CASSLPGAEGNTIYF | TGTGCCAGCAGCTTACCGGGGGCGGAAGGAAATACCATATATTTT
once | TRBD2 | TRBJ2-7 | TRBV6-5 | CASSLGLAGDVGKNEQYF | TGTGCCAGCAGTTTGGGACTAGCGGGAGATGTAGGAAAAAACGAGCAGTACTTC
- | - | TRBJ2-1 | TRBV6-1 | CTSSEIGDTREQFF | TGTACCAGCAGTGAAATTGGGGACACCCGGGAGCAGTTCTTC
- | - | TRBJ1-2 | TRBV7-9 | CDSSPARNYGYTF | TGTGACAGCAGCCCAGCACGGAACTATGGCTACACCTTC
- | TRBD2 | TRBJ2-3 | TRBV12-3/TRBV12-4 | CASAKWGGSTDTQCF | TGTGCCAGCGCAAAGTGGGGCGGGAGCACAGATACGCAGTGTTTT
- | TRBD2 | TRBJ2-1 | TRBV11-3 | CISSQVTSGSVNEQFF | TGTATCAGCAGCCAAGTGACTAGCGGGAGCGTCAATGAGCAGTTCTTC
- | TRBD1 | TRBJ1-2 | TRBV11-1 | CESSLENRGQLYGYTF | TGTGAGAGCAGCTTAGAGAACCGGGGACAGCTCTATGGCTACACCTTC
- | - | TRBJ1-2 | TRBV29-1 | CTVAALNSYYGYTF | TGCACCGTTGCGGCGTTAAATAGCTACTATGGCTACACCTTC
- | TRBD1 | TRBJ1-1 | TRBV6-5 | CASRKDRGLGTEAFF | TGTGCCAGCAGGAAGGACAGGGGATTAGGCACTGAAGCTTTCTTT
- | TRBD1 | TRBJ2-7 | TRBV14 | CASRPGQKSYEQYF | TGTGCCAGCCGACCGGGACAGAAATCCTACGAGCAGTACTTT
many | - | TRBJ2-1 | TRBV11-2 | CASSLPTHEQFF | TGTGCCAGCAGCTTGCCCACTCATGAGCAGTTCTTC
- | TRBD2 | TRBJ2-1 | TRBV24-1 | CATSDSGLASGEQFF | TGTGCCACCAGTGATTCGGGACTAGCTTCCGGTGAGCAGTTCTTC
- | TRBD2 | TRBJ2-3 | TRBV28 | CASSFPGLQILYF | TGTGCCAGCAGTTTCCCGGGACTACAAATTCTGTATTTT
- | TRBD2 | TRBJ2-3 | TRBV11-1 | CVSSPGLAGARGSTDTQYF | TGTGTCAGCAGCCCCGGACTAGCGGGGGCGCGGGGAAGTACAGATACGCAGTACTTT